The entry below describes one TCR beta chain. No antigen is known for it. No much larger clone exists at a distance of one base, and base qualities are not known. The cohort was made up of around 720 healthy bone marrow donors. At the time of sampling, all cohort members were nominally healthy, though unrecorded immune exposures were likely present. The donor tested CMV seronegative and was one of the 352 seronegative cohort members. A peripheral blood sample was collected from each donor, and TCR beta sequencing was performed on peripheral blood mononuclear cells. Genomic DNA extraction from the blood cell samples was performed with the Qiagen DNeasy Blood Extraction Kit. The sample comes from a study of cytomegalovirus exposure and HLA in healthy donors (TCRdb year 2017). Turning to the overall study: According to an earlier analysis of 587 of the donors, about 179 million T cells yielded roughly 110 million unique TCR beta sequences and 276 Gb of sequence data. An early release that covered about 600 HLA-typed donors contained around 300 gigabases of sequencing data and about 93 million unique TCR sequences. Of the approximately 400 genotyped donors, roughly 80% were placed in the genetic ancestry cluster associated with self-reported Caucasian donors. The aim of the study was to test whether cataloging public T cell receptors could identify signatures of past pathogen exposure. The study profiled the T cell repertoires of hundreds of subjects by immunosequencing and related them to cytomegalovirus serostatus. Besides the first cohort of roughly 700 subjects, a separate validation cohort made up of around 120 different subjects was used. To predict cytomegalovirus infection status, the study brought together high-throughput TCR immunosequencing, statistical association of individual TCRs with disease status, and machine learning. A later analysis re-examined previously published TCR beta repertoires from 500 to 700 donors and added high-resolution HLA genotyping to investigate patterns of TCR occurrence. The later analysis used no new phenotypic data to find candidate immune exposures, relying instead on TCR beta sequences and their occurrence across donors. An earlier analysis of approximately 580 of the donors used high-throughput TCR beta sequencing to judge whether each TCR beta V gene segment behaved as functional or pseudogenic. Donor age, sex, ethnicity and CMV serostatus were collected together with the repertoire data. A later genetic analysis took genome-wide SNP genotypes for about 65% of the 666 donors and used that subset as a discovery cohort. All discovery cohort repertoires had been generated using a single sequencing platform. Class I and class II HLA loci were covered by the typing at four-digit resolution. Typing coverage differed by locus: A, B, C, DRB1 and DQB1 were typed in roughly 620-630 donors, DQA1 in about 500, DPA1 in some 570, and DPB1 in 450 to 490. Several DR-DQ haplotypes were treated as single units for association and clustering because of strong linkage in the cohort. Across some 400 genotyped donors of the cohort, an average of about 240,000 unique TCR beta nucleotide sequences per donor were sequenced, and about a sixth of those sequences were non-productive.

After removal of 6 bases from V and 7 bases from J, the junction retains 9 bases not matched to a gene. From the cysteine up to the phenylalanine, the CDR3 has a length of 13 residues. The DNA shown is the 39-base CDR3, in frame from base 1. The germline V gene supplies CDR1 SGHVS and CDR2 FNYEAQ. Library creation used the immunoSEQ multiplex PCR assay. The multiplex PCR relied on a mix of 60 forward primers for TCR Vbeta segments and 13 reverse primers for TCR Jbeta segments. A multiplex PCR assay on genomic DNA amplified the CDR3 region of rearranged TCR beta genes. On the Illumina HiSeq System, the amplified TCR beta libraries were sequenced as 87-base-pair reads. The paper's data handling went like this. A later analysis tallied roughly 80 million unique TCR beta chains across the roughly 610 repertoires, and approximately 12 million of those chains were shared by two or more donors. To remove PCR and sequencing errors, raw reads were error-corrected and collapsed into unique sequences using a nearest-neighbor algorithm that merged closely related sequences. V, D and J gene segments were assigned by aligning CDR3 sequences to IMGT reference sequences. For a sequence to be retained, at least a six-nucleotide match to both a V gene segment and a J gene segment was required. A rearrangement was called productive if the CDR3 had no stop codons and remained in frame with V and J, and every other rearrangement was called non-productive. Following IMGT convention, CDR3 was defined as the stretch from the second conserved V-encoded cysteine up to the conserved J-encoded phenylalanine. The earlier analysis of 500 to 600 of the donors excluded sequences that lacked an unambiguous match to a single V gene segment. An earlier analysis of a few hundred of the donors called V segments functional above 56.7% productive rearrangements and segregating when the between-donor standard deviation exceeded 5%. A statistical classification framework was built to diagnose cytomegalovirus status from the catalog of TCR beta chain sequences. A later analysis assigned V and J genes by comparing TCR nucleotide sequences with IMGT/GENE-DB human TR gene sequences. A later analysis assigned CDR3 sequences and most-parsimonious VDJ recombination scenarios with the TCRdist pipeline. In a later analysis, each TCR beta chain was defined by its CDR3 amino acid sequence together with its V-gene family, and reads lacking a unique V-gene family were excluded. As a way to deal with suspected cross-contamination and a sequencing artifact, a later analysis dropped 450 to 600 nucleotide sequences that were highly shared and had low generation probability. In a later analysis, a clonal expansion index was calculated for each public chain from normalized within-repertoire ranks of inferred template counts. In a later analysis, generation probabilities were computed with a VDJ recombination model fitted to out-of-frame rearrangements, and the resulting probabilities were checked against IGoR. In a later analysis, TCR-TCR, TCR-HLA and TCR-CMV co-occurrence was scored with hypergeometric tests, and a repertoire-size bias correction was applied to TCR pairs. False discovery rates were estimated in a later analysis by permuting HLA or CMV assignments 20 times. In a later analysis, co-occurring TCRs were grouped using DBSCAN, and TCRdist sequence similarity was added for clustering within HLA-allele-positive subsets. Co-occurrence clustering excluded repertoires with fewer than 30,000 or more than 120,000 public chains, plus five with anomalous nucleotide sharing. TCRdb holds this immuneACCESS table with in-frame rearrangements only. Some clones are missing; in checked studies, unresolved V genes explain under half, and the rest has no known cause. The D gene and trimming were derived from the DNA, and the V and J assignments and clone size from that table. The sample data list roughly 290,000 clones, and approximately 90% of these were observed just once. Clones ranked in the top ten supply about 2.3% of the sample.

Study-level results and caveats: According to a later analysis, most CMV-associated TCR beta chains appeared to be HLA-restricted, and the HLA associations seemed to be driven largely by CMV exposure. A later genetic analysis reported fewer N-insertions in productive TCRs among donors in an Asian-associated ancestry cluster than the roughly 620-donor mean. V-gene and J-gene trimming of TCR beta chains was associated with a missense DCLRE1C variant in a later genetic analysis, and the association was replicated in an independent cohort. Some IMGT-functional V segments, including TRBV6-2 and TRBV6-3, could not be told apart with the 87-base-pair reads, so those segments were excluded. Presence/absence analyses assumed roughly uniform sequencing depth across donors, an assumption that may not hold. Assigning TCR associations to individual alleles was difficult when HLA alleles, especially DR and DQ, strongly co-occurred. Broadly in line with IMGT annotations, most TCR beta V segments showed up in productive rearrangements about 87% or about 30% of the time in an earlier analysis of several hundred of the donors. Because some donors lacked HLA typing at each locus, the association tests relied only on the typed subset. A few of the identified cytomegalovirus-associated TCR beta chains were confirmed in vitro to be specific for cytomegalovirus antigens. While some public TCRs were present in many individuals, most TCR sequences turned up only very rarely across donors. According to the authors, the approach could potentially be generalized to other disease states and immunological phenotypes. This cohort had only TCR beta chains sequenced, and the lack of alpha or paired-chain data limited which features could be detected. A later analysis found that HLA-associated TCR beta chains were more clonally expanded and had lower generation probabilities than equally common non-associated chains. In both the original and validation cohorts, the classifier was reported to diagnose cytomegalovirus status with high specificity and sensitivity. For the cohort, immune exposure information was limited to CMV serostatus. A further reported finding was that TCR beta sequences accurately predicted the HLA-A and HLA-B alleles for most subjects in the first cohort. In the study, 164 TCR beta chains were listed as associated with cytomegalovirus. Specific HLA alleles were associated with around 18,000 TCR beta sequences at a false discovery rate of 0.05 in a later analysis. According to a later analysis, parvovirus B19, influenza, CMV and Epstein-Barr virus appeared linked to several top co-occurrence clusters. A cluster of highly shared sequence variants was judged likely to represent a technical artifact of the sequencing pipeline. Seventeen rarely observed V segments, including chromosome 9 orphons, were excluded from the earlier analysis of several hundred of the donors because counts were too low. A later analysis found that TCR association rates varied across HLA loci, with DRB1 alleles showing the most associated TCRs and HLA-C alleles the fewest. Linkage disequilibrium might explain the correlated functional status among segregating V segments, but an unknown experimental factor could not be excluded.

The sequencing input was PBMCs. This clonotype was obtained from a woman under 30 in good health and CMV-seronegative. The chain joins TRBV7-6 to TRBJ2-7; 7 central bases correspond to TRBD1. The nucleotide sequence is given as TGTGCCAGCAGGGAGACAGGGCTCGGAGAGCAGTACTTC. Its translation reads: CASRETGLGEQYF.